The source of this T cell receptor beta chain is a study of long-term antiretroviral therapy in people with HIV. Version v3.0 of the immunoSEQ assay was performed at survey level. The table came from immunoSEQ multiplex PCR; TCRdb's copy has only in-frame clones and leaves some out. Of about 17,000 clones detected, 79% appear once; the ten largest clones hold 7.5% to 9%. This clone was detected a few times. This TCR derives from a man in his thirties or forties with HIV. The sequencing here drew on unsorted PBMCs, taken at the start of antiretroviral therapy.

The CDR3 spells CASRPAGVGTEAFF. DNA for the CDR3: TGTGCCAGCAGGCCAGCGGGGGTTGGCACTGAAGCTTTCTTT. This sequence joins TRBV28 and TRBJ1-1; a weak D match, TRBD1 (5 bases). Germline CDR1 and CDR2: MDHEN and SYDVKM. The CDR3 sequence is 14 residues long. The ends were cut back, 6 bases at V and 4 bases at J, with 15 bases in the middle.